The next 15 T cell receptor beta chains were all read from a single sample in a study of cytomegalovirus exposure and HLA in healthy donors. PCR was performed using 60 Vbeta and 13 Jbeta primers. Libraries were prepared by immunoSEQ multiplex PCR; TCRdb keeps only in-frame clonotypes and omits some of them. The sample lists about 130,000 clones, approximately 85% occurring once. Sequenced sample: PBMCs. The source of these receptors is a woman aged 30 to 39 in good health and CMV-seropositive.

This clone turned up a few times. The rearrangement links TRBV5-6 to TRBJ1-1; 7 bases line up with TRBD1. The trim removed 4 bases at V and 5 bases at J, leaving 20 bases unmatched. Germline CDR1 SGHDT, CDR2 YYEEEE. The CDR3 loop spans 18 amino acids. The CDR3 spells CASSEGSQGVLGGTEAFF. In nucleotides, the CDR3 is TGTGCCAGCAGCGAGGGGAGTCAGGGGGTTTTAGGAGGGACTGAAGCTTTCTTT.

This rearrangement joins TRBV29-1 to TRBJ1-2; TRBD1 might be the D (5 bases). V was clipped by 6 bases and J by 2 bases, with 19 bases between them. The CDR3 consists of 15 residues. In germline, CDR1 is SQVTM, CDR2 ANQGSEA. For the CDR3, the DNA is TGCAGCGTGGCTTTCAGGGTTAAGGGGAACTATGGCTACACCTTC. Its protein is CSVAFRVKGNYGYTF.

The genes are TRBV28 and TRBJ2-5; D remains unclear. The CDR3 is made up of 12 amino acids. V was shortened by 6 bases and J by 7 bases, with 12 bases between the two germline ends. The germline CDR1 and CDR2 sequences are MDHEN and SYDVKM. The CDR3: CASSLPPGTQYF. The CDR3 DNA reads as TGTGCCAGCAGCCTCCCGCCCGGGACCCAGTACTTC.

The V and J genes are TRBV5-4 and TRBJ1-2; D possibly corresponds to TRBD1 (6 bases). Germline V CDR1 and CDR2: SGHNT, YYREEE (reference sequence). The length of the CDR3 is 13 residues. Deletions cut 4 bases from V and 4 bases from J, with 11 bases between. The CDR3 sequence: CASSVGTIYGYTF. The CDR3 nucleotides read TGTGCCAGCAGCGTCGGGACAATCTATGGCTACACCTTC.

DNA for the CDR3: TGTGCCAGCCTGCCGATGGGGGACAGACTTAACTATGGCTACACCTTC. As protein: CASLPMGDRLNYGYTF. The genes are TRBV5-4 and TRBJ1-2; 7 nucleotides agree with TRBD1. Trimming cost V 7 bases and J 1 base; bases outside gene matches: 13. The CDR3 totals 16 residues. Germline V gene lookup returns CDR1 SGHNT and CDR2 YYREEE (reference sequence).

The rearrangement links TRBV5-1 to TRBJ1-4, with a tentative D call TRBD1 (5 bases). The CDR3 extends over 14 amino acids. Trimming took 3 bases from V and 8 from J, leaving 14 bases between them. Germline V gene lookup returns CDR1 SGHRS and CDR2 YFSETQ. Here the CDR3 reads CASSWGGQGEKLFF. The CDR3 DNA follows: TGCGCCAGCAGCTGGGGAGGGCAGGGAGAAAAACTGTTTTTT.

The gene calls are TRBV6-1 and TRBJ1-5, with a weak D call TRBD1 (5 bases). This CDR3 comprises 16 residues. V dropped 1 base and J dropped 2 bases, with 12 bases sitting between them. In germline, CDR1 is MNHNS, CDR2 SASEGT. The CDR3 sequence is CASSEGGGWGNQPQHF. The CDR3 DNA reads TGTGCCAGCAGTGAAGGGGGGGGTTGGGGCAATCAGCCCCAGCATTTT.

This clone was counted a single time. The chain is built from TRBV5-1 and TRBJ2-6; D is unclear. Trimming took off 3 bases at V and 3 bases at J, with 19 bases between the two ends. The V gene's germline CDR1 is SGHRS and CDR2 YFSETQ. The CDR3 contains 18 residues. CDR3 protein: CASSSGLGVLSGANVLTF. CDR3 sequence (DNA): TGCGCCAGCAGCTCGGGTCTTGGAGTTCTCAGTGGGGCCAACGTCCTGACTTTC.

V gene TRBV7-3 combines with J gene TRBJ2-2; 7 bases fit TRBD1. The CDR3 is 14 amino acids. Germline assignment: CDR1 SGHTA and CDR2 FQGTGA. Unmatched junction bases numbered 6, after V lost 6 bases and J lost 5 bases. CDR3 in DNA: TGTGCCAGCAGTCGAACGACAGGGACCGGGGAGCTGTTTTTT. It is translated as CASSRTTGTGELFF. The whole variable domain, filled in from reference TRBV7-3 and TRBJ2-2, reads GAGVSQTPSNKVTEKGKYVELRCDPISGHTALYWYRQSLGQGPEFLIYFQGTGAADDSGLPNDRFFAVRPEGSVSTLKIQRTERGDSAVYLCASSRTTGTGELFFGEGSRLTVL.

The chain employs TRBV9 and TRBJ2-3, with TRBD1 identical over 11 bases. The V and J ends lost 0 bases and 6 bases, in that order; junction bases with no gene match: 3. This CDR3 contains 15 residues. CDR1 and CDR2 from the germline V gene are SGDLS and YYNGEE. The CDR3 region is CASSVEGQGGDTQYF. Here the CDR3 DNA reads TGTGCCAGCAGCGTAGAGGGACAGGGGGGGGATACGCAGTATTTT.

V is TRBV7-8 and J is TRBJ1-5; TRBD1 aligns across 9 bases. The trim removed 5 bases at V and 7 bases at J, leaving 18 bases unmatched. This CDR3 has 18 residues. The V gene's germline CDR1 is SGHVS and CDR2 FQNEAQ. CDR3 sequence: CASSPRLNRGRGGQPQHF. The CDR3 nucleotides are TGTGCCAGCAGCCCGAGACTCAACAGGGGGCGGGGAGGGCAGCCCCAGCATTTT.

The V and J genes are TRBV9 and TRBJ2-1; 11 nucleotides line up with TRBD2. V shed 3 bases and J 6 bases; nucleotides not matched to a gene: 26. This CDR3 region has 22 residues. The germline V gene has CDR1 SGDLS and CDR2 YYNGEE. CDR3 protein: CASSATTITGTSGKSIRNEQFF. The CDR3 DNA is TGTGCCAGCAGCGCAACTACAATCACCGGGACTAGCGGCAAATCTATACGCAATGAGCAGTTCTTC. Full variable domain (outside the CDR3, taken from reference TRBV9 and TRBJ2-1): DSGVTQTPKHLITATGQRVTLRCSPRSGDLSVYWYQQSLDQGLQFLIQYYNGEERAKGNILERFSAQQFPDLHSELNLSSLELGDSALYFCASSATTITGTSGKSIRNEQFFGPGTRLTVL.

The V call is TRBV27, the J call TRBJ1-1, with D uncertain. The CDR3 is made up of 12 amino acids. Trimming pared 6 bases from V and 7 bases from J, leaving 12 bases between. The germline gives CDR1 MNHEY, CDR2 SMNVEV (reference sequence). The CDR3 DNA reads as TGTGCCAGCAGCCCAAACTACGATGAAGCTTTCTTT. It yields the protein CASSPNYDEAFF.

This clone was counted a few times. The J gene is TRBJ1-1, the V gene TRBV19; TRBD1 might be the D (6 bases). Germline values: CDR1 LNHDA, CDR2 SQIVND (reference sequence). The ends were cut back, 3 bases at V and 3 bases at J, with 8 bases in the middle. CDR3 size: 13 residues. In nucleotides, the CDR3 is TGTGCCAGTAGTATTCACAGGGACACTGAAGCTTTCTTT. Translating it yields CASSIHRDTEAFF.

The chain combines TRBV6-1 with TRBJ2-3, with TRBD2 as a possible D gene (5 bases). V was pared by 2 bases and J by 10 bases, with 7 bases between. The CDR3 extends over 11 amino acids. CDR1 and CDR2 (germline): MNHNS, SASEGT. CDR3 in DNA: TGTGCCAGCAGTGAACTGGGAGCGCAGTATTTT. It codes for CASSELGAQYF.